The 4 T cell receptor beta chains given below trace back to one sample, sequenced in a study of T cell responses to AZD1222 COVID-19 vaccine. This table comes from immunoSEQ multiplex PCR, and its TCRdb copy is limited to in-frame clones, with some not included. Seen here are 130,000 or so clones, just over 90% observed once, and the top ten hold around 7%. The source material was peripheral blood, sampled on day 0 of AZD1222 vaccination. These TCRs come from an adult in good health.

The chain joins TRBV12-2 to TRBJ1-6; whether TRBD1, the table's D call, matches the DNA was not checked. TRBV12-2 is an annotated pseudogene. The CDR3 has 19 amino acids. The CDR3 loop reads CASRPLRSLGAGHNSPLHF. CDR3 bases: TGTGCAAGTCGCCCCCTGCGCAGTTTGGGCGCAGGTCATAATTCACCCCTCCACTTT.

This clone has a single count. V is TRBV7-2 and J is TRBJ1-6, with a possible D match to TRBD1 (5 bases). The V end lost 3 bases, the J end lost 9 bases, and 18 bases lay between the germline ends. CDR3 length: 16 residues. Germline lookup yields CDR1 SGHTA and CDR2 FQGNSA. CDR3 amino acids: CASSLVPRGKSSPLHF. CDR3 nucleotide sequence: TGTGCCAGCAGCTTGGTCCCTCGGGGGAAGAGTTCACCCCTCCACTTT.

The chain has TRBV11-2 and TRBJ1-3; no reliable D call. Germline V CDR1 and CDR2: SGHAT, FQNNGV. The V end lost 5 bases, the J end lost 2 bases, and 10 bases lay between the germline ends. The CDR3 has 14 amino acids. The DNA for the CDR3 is TGTGCCAGCAGCCCTTGGGGTACTGGAAACACCATATATTTT. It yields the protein CASSPWGTGNTIYF.

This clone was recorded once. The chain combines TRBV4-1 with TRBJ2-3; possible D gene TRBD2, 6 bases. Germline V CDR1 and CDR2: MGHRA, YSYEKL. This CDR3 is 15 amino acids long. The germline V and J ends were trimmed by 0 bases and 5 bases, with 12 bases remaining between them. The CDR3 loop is CASSQEQRGGDTQYF. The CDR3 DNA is TGCGCCAGCAGCCAAGAACAAAGGGGAGGAGATACGCAGTATTTT.